Below are 12 T cell receptor beta chains sequenced from a single sample in a study of cytotoxic CD8 clonotypes in ibrutinib-treated CLL. TCRdb's table, derived via immunoSEQ multiplex PCR, lists solely in-frame clones and lacks some. This sample carries more than 110,000 clones, about 76% of them seen once, and the ten largest clones take 5.1%. Material: PBMCs, obtained after 24 months of ibrutinib treatment. The source is a human donor with chronic lymphocytic leukemia.

In its sample, this clone was seen once. The rearrangement joins TRBV5-1 to TRBJ1-1; D not certain. The CDR3 is 11 amino acids. Per the germline V gene, CDR1 is SGHRS and CDR2 is YFSETQ. V was pared by 4 bases and J by 6 bases, with 7 bases between. The DNA of the CDR3 is TGCGCCAGCAGCATGGAGGCTGAAGCTTTCTTT. It translates to CASSMEAEAFF.

V gene TRBV6-5 combines with J gene TRBJ1-6; D unresolved. CDR3 length equals 14 residues. The V gene's germline CDR1 is MNHEY and CDR2 SVGAGI. Trimming shortened V by 8 bases and J by 2 bases, and 10 bases separated the two germline ends. In DNA, the CDR3 is TGTGCCAGCTCGGCCGGGCCCTATAATTCACCCCTCCACTTT. The encoded protein is CASSAGPYNSPLHF.

This chain uses TRBV7-2 with TRBJ2-1; D unresolved. In germline, CDR1 is SGHTA, CDR2 FQGNSA. The CDR3 totals 15 residues. V lost 0 bases, J lost 9 bases, and 15 bases lay in between. The CDR3 protein is CASSLAVPAYGEQFF. CDR3 in DNA: TGTGCCAGCAGCTTAGCGGTACCCGCCTACGGTGAGCAGTTCTTC.

V usage is TRBV6-4 and J usage is TRBJ2-3, with a possible D match to TRBD1 (5 bases). Germline-derived CDR1 and CDR2 are MRHNA and SNTAGT. This CDR3 contains 14 residues. Trimming took off 4 bases at V and 4 bases at J, with 12 bases between the two ends. CDR3 sequence reads: CASSGQGFADTQYF. Written as DNA, the CDR3 is TGTGCCAGCAGTGGTCAGGGTTTCGCAGATACGCAGTATTTT.

This chain uses TRBV7-2 with TRBJ1-2; D possibly corresponds to TRBD1 (5 bases). The germline V gene encodes CDR1 SGHTA and CDR2 FQGNSA. The CDR3 runs to 13 residues. V was trimmed by 3 bases and J by 2 bases, leaving 7 bases between them. This chain's CDR3 is CASSFSGNYGYTF. CDR3 bases: TGTGCCAGCAGCTTTTCAGGGAACTATGGCTACACCTTC. Filled out from reference TRBV7-2 and TRBJ1-2, the complete variable domain reads GAGVSQSPSNKVTEKGKDVELRCDPISGHTALYWYRQSLGQGLEFLIYFQGNSAPDKSGLPSDRFSAERTGGSVSTLTIQRTQQEDSAVYLCASSFSGNYGYTFGSGTRLTVV.

This clone is a singleton in its sample. Other DNA sequences in the sample encode the same CDR3. V usage is TRBV18 and J usage is TRBJ1-2; 7 bases agree with TRBD1. V lost 3 bases to trimming and J lost 4 bases; unmatched junction nucleotides: 8. The CDR3 loop spans 15 amino acids. Germline assignment: CDR1 KGHSH and CDR2 LQKENI. The CDR3 sequence is CASSPQGEIGYGYTF. The CDR3, as DNA: TGTGCCAGCTCACCCCAGGGGGAAATAGGCTATGGCTACACCTTC. Full variable domain (rest looked up from reference TRBV18 and TRBJ1-2): NAGVMQNPRHLVRRRGQEARLRCSPMKGHSHVYWYRQLPEEGLKFMVYLQKENIIDESGMPKERFSAEFPKEGPSILRIQQVVRGDSAAYFCASSPQGEIGYGYTFGSGTRLTVV.

The chain joins TRBV19 to TRBJ2-5; D gene uncertain. The V end lost 9 bases, the J end lost 3 bases, and 14 bases lay between the germline ends. CDR1 and CDR2 from the germline V gene are LNHDA and SQIVND (reference sequence). This CDR3 spans 13 amino acids. The CDR3 reads CASGWTVEETQYF. CDR3 bases: TGTGCCAGCGGTTGGACGGTCGAAGAGACCCAGTACTTC.

CDR3 amino acids: CASISGQGANYGYTF. CDR3 in DNA: TGTGCCAGCATTTCAGGACAGGGGGCTAACTATGGCTACACCTTC. The V gene is TRBV6-1, the J gene TRBJ1-2, with 10 bases that match TRBD1. Trimming removed 7 bases from V and 0 bases from J; junction bases left unmatched: 5. The CDR3 is 15 amino acids. The V gene's germline CDR1 is MNHNS and CDR2 SASEGT.

V usage is TRBV29-1 and J usage is TRBJ2-1; 8 nucleotides line up with TRBD2. The junction had 12 bases not matched to a gene; V was cut back by 7 bases and J by 7 bases. Germline values: CDR1 SQVTM, CDR2 ANQGSEA. The CDR3 has 14 amino acids. The CDR3 reads CSALYGGAGNEQFF. The CDR3 DNA sequence: TGCAGCGCCCTCTACGGGGGGGCAGGGAATGAGCAGTTCTTC.

The chain carries TRBV9 and TRBJ2-3; no firm D call. The CDR3 covers 13 residues. Germline V CDR1 and CDR2: SGDLS, YYNGEE. V dropped 0 bases and J dropped 3 bases, with 5 bases sitting between them. The CDR3 here is CASSVEGTDTQYF. The CDR3 DNA follows: TGTGCCAGCAGCGTAGAGGGAACAGATACGCAGTATTTT.

CDR3 sequence reads: CASSPGTYQETQYF. DNA of the CDR3: TGTGCCAGCAGCCCCGGGACCTACCAAGAGACCCAGTACTTC. The V call is TRBV5-4, the J call TRBJ2-5; the D call may be TRBD1 or TRBD2 (5 bases each). V shed 4 bases and J shed 0 bases, with 10 bases lying between them. The CDR3 extends over 14 amino acids. Germline V gene sequence: CDR1 SGHNT, CDR2 YYREEE (reference sequence).

The chain employs TRBV30 and TRBJ2-3; either TRBD1 or TRBD2 may fit D (5 bases each). V was shortened by 0 bases and J by 1 base, with 5 bases between the two germline ends. CDR1 and CDR2 from the germline V gene are GTSNPN and SVGIG (reference sequence). The CDR3 is made up of 13 amino acids. CDR3 nucleotides: TGTGCCTGGAGTGTGGGGGGCACAGATACGCAGTATTTT. It yields the protein CAWSVGGTDTQYF.